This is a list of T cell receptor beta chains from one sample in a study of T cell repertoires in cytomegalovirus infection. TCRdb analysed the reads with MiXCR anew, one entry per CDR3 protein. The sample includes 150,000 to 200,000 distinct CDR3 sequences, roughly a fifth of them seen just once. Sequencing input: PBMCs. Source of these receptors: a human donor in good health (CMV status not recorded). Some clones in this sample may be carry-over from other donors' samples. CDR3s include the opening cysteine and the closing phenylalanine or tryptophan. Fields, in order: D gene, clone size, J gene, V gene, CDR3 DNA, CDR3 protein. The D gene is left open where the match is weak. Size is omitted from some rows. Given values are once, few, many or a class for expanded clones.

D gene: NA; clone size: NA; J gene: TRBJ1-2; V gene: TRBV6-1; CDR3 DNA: TGTGCCAGCAGTGAACTTGGGTCCTATGGCTACACCTTC; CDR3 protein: CASSELGSYGYTF
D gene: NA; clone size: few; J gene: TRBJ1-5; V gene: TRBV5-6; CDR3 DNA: TGTGCCAGCAGCTTGGCTGGGGATGACCAGCCCCAGCATTTT; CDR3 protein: CASSLAGDDQPQHF
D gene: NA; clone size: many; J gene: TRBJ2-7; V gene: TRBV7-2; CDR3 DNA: TGTGCCAGCAGCTTAGAGGCTCTTTACGAGCAGTACTTC; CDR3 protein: CASSLEALYEQYF
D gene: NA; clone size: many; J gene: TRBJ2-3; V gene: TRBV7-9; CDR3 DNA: TGTGCCAGCAGCTTGCTCGGGCTAGCGCTTAGCACAGATACGCAGTATTTT; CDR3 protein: CASSLLGLALSTDTQYF
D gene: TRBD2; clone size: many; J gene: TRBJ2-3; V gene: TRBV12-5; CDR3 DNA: TGTGCTAGTGGTGCCGGGACTAGCGGGACCACAGATACGCAGTATTTT; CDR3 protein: CASGAGTSGTTDTQYF
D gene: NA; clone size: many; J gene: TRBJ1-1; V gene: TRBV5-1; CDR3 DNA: TGCGCCAGCAGCTTGGATGGACCCAACACTGAAGCTTTCTTT; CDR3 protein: CASSLDGPNTEAFF
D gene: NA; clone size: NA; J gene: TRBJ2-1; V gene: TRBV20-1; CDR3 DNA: TGCAGTGCTAGAGCCCCCGGGGGACCATACAATGAGCAGTTCTTC; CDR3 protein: CSARAPGGPYNEQFF
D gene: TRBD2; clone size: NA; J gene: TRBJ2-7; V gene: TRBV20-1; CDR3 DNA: TGCAGTGCCCAACGGGAGGGCTTTAGCTCCTACGAGCAGTACTTC; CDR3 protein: CSAQREGFSSYEQYF
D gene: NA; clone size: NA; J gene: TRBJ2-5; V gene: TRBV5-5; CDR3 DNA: TGTGCCAGCAGCCCACGGGAGTTCCAAGAGACCCAGTACTTC; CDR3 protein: CASSPREFQETQYF
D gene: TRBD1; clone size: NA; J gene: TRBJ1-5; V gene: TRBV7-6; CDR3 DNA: TGTGCCAGCAGCCGAACAGGGGCGCAGCCCAAGCATTTT; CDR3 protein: CASSRTGAQPKHF
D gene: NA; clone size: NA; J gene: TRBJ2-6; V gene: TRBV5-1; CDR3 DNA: TGCGCCAGCAGCTTATCGACGCGTCGGGGGACTGGGGCCAACGTCCTGACTTTC; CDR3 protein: CASSLSTRRGTGANVLTF
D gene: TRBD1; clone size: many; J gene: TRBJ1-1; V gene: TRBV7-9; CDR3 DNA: TGTGCCAGCAGCACCGGACAGGGAAAAACTGAAGCTTTCTTT; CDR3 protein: CASSTGQGKTEAFF
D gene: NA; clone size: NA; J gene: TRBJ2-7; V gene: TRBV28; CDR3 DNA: TGTGCCAGCACCAATGGGGGGCAGAACTCCTACGAGCAGTACTTC; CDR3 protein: CASTNGGQNSYEQYF
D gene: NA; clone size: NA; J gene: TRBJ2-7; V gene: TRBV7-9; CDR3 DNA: TGTGCCAGCAGCTTAGAGGGCCGCGAGAGTTTCGACGAGCAGTACTTC; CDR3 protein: CASSLEGRESFDEQYF
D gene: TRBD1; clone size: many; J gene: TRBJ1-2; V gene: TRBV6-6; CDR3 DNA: TGTGCCAGCAGTTACTCCGGACAGGGTGAACCCTATGGCTACACCTTC; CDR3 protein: CASSYSGQGEPYGYTF
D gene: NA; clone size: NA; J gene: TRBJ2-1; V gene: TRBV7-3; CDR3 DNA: TGTGCCAGCAGCTTAGGCCCGGACTCTGGTAACCACAATGAGCAGTTCTTC; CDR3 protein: CASSLGPDSGNHNEQFF
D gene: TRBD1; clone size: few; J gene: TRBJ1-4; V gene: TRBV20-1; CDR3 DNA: TGCAGTGCGACAGGGTCTAATGAAAAACTGTTTTTT; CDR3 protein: CSATGSNEKLFF
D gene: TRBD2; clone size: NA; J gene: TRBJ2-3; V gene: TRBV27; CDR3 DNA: TGTGCCAGCAGGTACAGCGGGAGGGCCTATGGCACAGATACGCAGTATTTT; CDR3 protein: CASRYSGRAYGTDTQYF
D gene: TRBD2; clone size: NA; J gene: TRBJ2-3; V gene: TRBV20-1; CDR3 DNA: TGCAGTGCTGGGCGAAGTAGCGGGAGACAAGATACGCAGTATTTT; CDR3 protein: CSAGRSSGRQDTQYF
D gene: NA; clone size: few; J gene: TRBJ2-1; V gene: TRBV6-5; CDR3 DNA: TGTGCCAGCAGTTACTCTGGAATAGCTACCGACAATGAGCAGTTCTTC; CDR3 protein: CASSYSGIATDNEQFF
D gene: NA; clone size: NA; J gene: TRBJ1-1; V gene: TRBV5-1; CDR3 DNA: TGCGCCAGCAGCTTGGATGGGCCCCCAGCTTTCTTT; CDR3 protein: CASSLDGPPAFF
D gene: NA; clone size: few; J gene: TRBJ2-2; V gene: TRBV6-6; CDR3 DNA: TGTGCCAGCAGTTACGGGGGGCGATCTCACGGGGAGCTGTTTTTT; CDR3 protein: CASSYGGRSHGELFF
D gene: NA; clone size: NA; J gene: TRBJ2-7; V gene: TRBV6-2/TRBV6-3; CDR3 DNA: TGTGCCAGCAGCTCGGTGTGGACCTCCTACGAGCAGTACTTC; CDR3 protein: CASSSVWTSYEQYF
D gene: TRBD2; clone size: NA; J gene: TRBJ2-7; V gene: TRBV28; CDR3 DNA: TGTGCCAGCAGTCGCATTGCGAGCGGGAGGGGTTACGAGCAGTACTTC; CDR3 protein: CASSRIASGRGYEQYF
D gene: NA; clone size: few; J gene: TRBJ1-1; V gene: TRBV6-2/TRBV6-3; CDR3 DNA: TGTGCCAGCAGTTACAGGCAGATTAACACTGAAGCTTTCTTT; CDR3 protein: CASSYRQINTEAFF
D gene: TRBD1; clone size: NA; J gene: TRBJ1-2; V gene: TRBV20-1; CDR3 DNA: TGCAGTGCGTTGGCAGGGGGCTACTATGGCTACACCTTC; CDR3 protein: CSALAGGYYGYTF
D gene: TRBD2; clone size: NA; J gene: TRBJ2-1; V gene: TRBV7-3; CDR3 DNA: TGTGCCAGCAGCTTAACCGCGGGGGGCTCCTACAATGAGCAGTTCTTC; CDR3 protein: CASSLTAGGSYNEQFF
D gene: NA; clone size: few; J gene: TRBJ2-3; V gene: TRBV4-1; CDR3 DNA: TGCGCCAGCAGCCAAGATTGGGGGGAGAGGCAGTATTTT; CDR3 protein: CASSQDWGERQYF
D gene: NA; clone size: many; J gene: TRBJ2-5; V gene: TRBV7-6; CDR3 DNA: TGTGCCAGCAGCCCTAGTTCGGAACAAGAGACCCAGTACTTC; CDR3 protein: CASSPSSEQETQYF
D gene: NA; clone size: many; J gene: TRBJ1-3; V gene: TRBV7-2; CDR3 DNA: TGTGCCAGCAGCTTACCTCGTGGGTCTGGAAACACCATATATTTT; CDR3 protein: CASSLPRGSGNTIYF